The T cell receptor (beta chain) described here comes from a study of blood T cell repertoires in COVID-19. The method was immunoSEQ multiplex PCR; TCRdb's version includes in-frame clones alone and lacks a portion of them. The table shows approximately 250,000 clones, with 80% to 90% occurring only once. Deletions cut 1 base from V and 6 bases from J, with 9 bases between. Germline loops: CDR1 LNHDA, CDR2 SQIVND (reference sequence). The CDR3 has 14 residues. The specimen sequenced was PBMCs or T cells enriched from blood (not recorded which). The gene calls are TRBV19 and TRBJ2-2; D not certain. This clonotype originated in a woman between 25 and 40 years old with acute COVID-19. In nucleotides, the CDR3 is TGTGCCAGTAGTATAGGACTCCCGTCCGGGGAGCTGTTTTTT. Its translation: CASSIGLPSGELFF.